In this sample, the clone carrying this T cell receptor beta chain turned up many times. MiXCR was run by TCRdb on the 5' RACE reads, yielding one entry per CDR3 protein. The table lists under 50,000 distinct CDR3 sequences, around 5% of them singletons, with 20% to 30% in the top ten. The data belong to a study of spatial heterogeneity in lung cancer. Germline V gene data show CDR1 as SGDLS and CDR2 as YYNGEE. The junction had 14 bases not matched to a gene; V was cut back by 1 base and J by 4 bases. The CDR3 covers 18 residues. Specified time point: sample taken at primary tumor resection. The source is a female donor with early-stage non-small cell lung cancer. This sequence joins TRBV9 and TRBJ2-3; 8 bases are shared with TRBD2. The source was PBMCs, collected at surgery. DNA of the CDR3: TGTGCCAGCAGCGTATTTTGGCCGGGGGGGGCCGCCCCAGATACGCAGTATTTT. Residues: CASSVFWPGGAAPDTQYF.